The source of this T cell receptor beta chain is a study of T cell clonotyping in hematopoietic cell transplantation (dated by TCRdb to the early 2020s). Regarding the research as a whole: The study collected 130 or so blood samples from 30 to 35 consecutive transplant recipients and their related donors. Recruitment of patients ran from 2015 to early 2017, and follow-up continued until late 2020 or until death. What the authors observed across the whole study: After transplant, TCR diversity in recipients dropped, and pathologically expanded clonotypes climbed progressively between day 30 and day 180. Inverse Simpson Index values from donors and from recipients before transplant predicted broader TCR repertoire diversity after transplant. The sample size was limited and the cells went unsorted, which meant the CD4 and CD8 repertoire contributions could not be told apart. Just a small fraction of recipient repertoires overlapped with donor repertoires, and more than 95% appeared de novo at the given depth.

Note on this clone: Its antigen is unknown. Base-call qualities are not available, and no considerably larger clone is one nucleotide away.

The immunoSEQ assay, a bias-controlled multiplex PCR using V- and J-specific primers, was used to amplify TCR beta CDR3 regions from genomic DNA. In a second PCR step, a proprietary barcode and Illumina adapter sequences were attached to the CDR3 amplicons. An Illumina MiSeq instrument was used for sequencing of the CDR3 libraries. Turning to the authors' computational methods: Export and quality control were performed with immunoSEQ Analyzer 3.0, and downstream analyses were performed with R Bioconductor and Immunarch. Only productive rearrangements within the normalized downsampled data set were used in the calculation of repertoire metrics. Pathologically expanded clonotypes were defined as those larger than 5 templates in the normalized cohort. The Inverse Simpson Index served as the measure of repertoire diversity. The non-normalized data set was used for CMV-specificity analyses so that all clonotypes could be captured. This is the immuneACCESS table as TCRdb keeps it, with only in-frame sequences that have V and J called. A part of the clones is gone; compared with another copy, unresolved V genes explain less than half, and the rest is unexplained. The DNA gave D and trimming, while V, J and clone size come from that table. Across this sample there are fewer than 80,000 clones, with around 94% seen only once. The ten largest clones represent roughly 1.7% of the sample.

CDR1 is given as MNHEY and CDR2 as SMNVEV, both from the germline V gene (reference sequence). Including cysteine and phenylalanine, the CDR3 has 13 amino acids. Only CDR3 DNA remains: 39 bases, in frame from the first base. V and J are truncated by 5 bases and 5 bases respectively, leaving an intervening sequence of 12 bases. Related transplant donors provided blood samples for TCR beta sequencing. Nuclei Lysis Solution was used to extract genomic DNA from fresh or cryopreserved unfractionated peripheral blood mononuclear cells. Material for sequencing was peripheral blood mononuclear cells. The sequence is built from TRBV27 and TRBJ2-5, and possibly TRBD1, on 6 matching bases. The sequence derives from a man aged 50-59 years in good health. Some clones in this sample may be carry-over from other donors' samples. The CDR3 in this case is CASSQWGQETQYF. The nucleotides are TGTGCCAGCAGTCAGTGGGGGCAGGAGACCCAGTACTTC.